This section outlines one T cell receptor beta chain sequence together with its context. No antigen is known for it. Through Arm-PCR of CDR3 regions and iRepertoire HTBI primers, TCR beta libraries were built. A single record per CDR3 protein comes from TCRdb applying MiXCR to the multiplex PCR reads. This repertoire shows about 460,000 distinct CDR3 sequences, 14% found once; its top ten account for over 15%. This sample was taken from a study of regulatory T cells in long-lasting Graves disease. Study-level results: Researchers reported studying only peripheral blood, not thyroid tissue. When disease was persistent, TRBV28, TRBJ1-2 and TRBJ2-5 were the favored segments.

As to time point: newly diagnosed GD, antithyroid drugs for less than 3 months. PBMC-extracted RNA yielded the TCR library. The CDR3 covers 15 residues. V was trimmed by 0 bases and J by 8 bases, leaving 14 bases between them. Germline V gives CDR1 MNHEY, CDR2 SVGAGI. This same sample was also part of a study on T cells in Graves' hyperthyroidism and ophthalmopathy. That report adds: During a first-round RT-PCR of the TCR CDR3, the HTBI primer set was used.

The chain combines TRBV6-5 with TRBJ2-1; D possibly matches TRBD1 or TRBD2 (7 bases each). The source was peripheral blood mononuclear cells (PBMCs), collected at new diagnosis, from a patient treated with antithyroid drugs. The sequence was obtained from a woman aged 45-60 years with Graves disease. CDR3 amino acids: CASSYSETGRDEQFF. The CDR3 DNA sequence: TGTGCCAGCAGTTACTCGGAGACAGGGAGGGATGAGCAGTTCTTC.